Listed below are T cell receptor beta chains from one sample, sequenced in a study of T cell changes during pregnancy in multiple sclerosis. Sequenced by immunoSEQ multiplex PCR; TCRdb stores in-frame clones only, minus some. The profile shows 55,000 to 85,000 clones, approximately 90% of them singletons. The material sequenced was peripheral blood, taken in the third trimester of pregnancy. The origin of the receptors is a female donor with multiple sclerosis, enrolled in a pregnancy study. Both conserved end residues are part of each CDR3. Each record gives: J gene, clone size, D gene, V gene, CDR3 length, CDR3 DNA, CDR3 protein. A D gene is named only where the DNA matches it firmly. Rows may omit the clone size; those that give it use once, few, many or a size class.

TRBJ1-1 | NA | TRBD1 | TRBV7-2 | 14 | TGTGCCAGCAGCCCCGGACAGGGAAGGACTGAAGCTTTCTTT | CASSPGQGRTEAFF
TRBJ1-5 | NA | NA | TRBV30 | 14 | TGTGCCTGGAGTGTACGACAGATCAATCAGCCCCAGCATTTT | CAWSVRQINQPQHF
TRBJ1-4 | NA | TRBD1 | TRBV4-1 | 13 | TGCGCCAGCAGACAAGGGACAGCTGAAAAACTGTTTTTT | CASRQGTAEKLFF
TRBJ2-7 | NA | NA | TRBV2 | 14 | TGTGCCAGCAGTCCCCCCGTGGCAGACTACGAGCAGTACTTC | CASSPPVADYEQYF
TRBJ2-3 | NA | TRBD2 | TRBV19 | 15 | TGTGCCAGTACTCTAGCGGGGAAAACTTCAGATACGCAGTATTTT | CASTLAGKTSDTQYF
TRBJ1-2 | NA | NA | TRBV30 | 14 | TGTGCCTGGAGGATGGACCGAACAGGGTATGGCTACACCTTC | CAWRMDRTGYGYTF
TRBJ2-7 | few | TRBD1 | TRBV11-3 | 15 | TGTGCCAGCAGCCCCCGGGCAGGGGGTTCCTACGAGCAGTACTTC | CASSPRAGGSYEQYF
TRBJ2-7 | NA | TRBD2 | TRBV9 | 15 | TGTGCCAGCAGCGTAGGAACTAGCGCCGCCTACGAGCAGTACTTC | CASSVGTSAAYEQYF
TRBJ2-1 | NA | TRBD2 | TRBV27 | 16 | TGTGCCAGCAGTTTTGTCTCGACTAGCGGGAGCGGTGAGCAGTTCTTC | CASSFVSTSGSGEQFF
TRBJ2-2 | NA | NA | TRBV4-1 | 14 | TGCGCCAGCAGCCAAGCATTCGACTCCGGGGAGCTGCTTTTT | CASSQAFDSGELLF
TRBJ2-2 | NA | TRBD2 | TRBV18 | 16 | TGTGCCAGCTCACCACCGGGACTAGCGGACACCGGGGAGCTGTTTTTT | CASSPPGLADTGELFF
TRBJ2-2 | NA | NA | TRBV19 | 16 | TGTGCCAGTAGCCCCCCGGCAGGGTTCGGGCCCGGGGAGCTGTTTTTT | CASSPPAGFGPGELFF
TRBJ2-7 | NA | NA | TRBV30 | 12 | TGTATATTACAGGACCTGGGCTACGAGCAGTACTTC | CILQDLGYEQYF
TRBJ2-2 | once | NA | TRBV18 | 17 | TGTGCCAGCTCCCCTCCCACTTCGGCAGGAAACACCGGGGAGCTGTTTTTT | CASSPPTSAGNTGELFF
TRBJ1-2 | NA | NA | TRBV5-6 | 15 | TGTGCCAGCAGCTGGCCGATGCCAAGCGGCTATGGCTACACCTTC | CASSWPMPSGYGYTF
TRBJ2-7 | many | TRBD2 | TRBV7-9 | 15 | TGTGCCAGCAGCGGCCGACTAGCGAATACCTACGAGCAGTACTTC | CASSGRLANTYEQYF
TRBJ1-5 | NA | NA | TRBV21-1 | 15 | TGTGCCAGCAGCAAAGCGCTCTCAGGGGTTCAGCCCCAGCATTTT | CASSKALSGVQPQHF
TRBJ1-1 | NA | NA | TRBV6-6 | 11 | TGTGCCAGCACCGAAAGCGGTGAAGCTTTCTTT | CASTESGEAFF
TRBJ2-2 | NA | NA | TRBV9 | 14 | TGTGCCAGCAGCGTTTCAGGGGCAGCCGGGGAGCTGTTTTTT | CASSVSGAAGELFF
TRBJ2-3 | NA | TRBD1 | TRBV10-3 | 14 | TGTGCCACCGAGGACAGGGGGGGCACAGATACGCAGTATTTT | CATEDRGGTDTQYF
TRBJ1-2 | NA | TRBD1 | TRBV5-5 | 16 | TGTGCCAGCAGCTTGGACAGGGGACGTGCTCTCTATGGCTACACCTTC | CASSLDRGRALYGYTF
TRBJ2-2 | NA | NA | TRBV5-1 | 14 | TGCGCCAGCAGCCCCAGGTTCTCCACCGGGGAGCTGTTTTTT | CASSPRFSTGELFF
TRBJ1-5 | NA | NA | TRBV7-2 | 15 | TGTGCCAGCAGCTCAATCGCGGATAGCAATCAGCCCCAGCATTTT | CASSSIADSNQPQHF
TRBJ2-2 | NA | NA | TRBV18 | 13 | TGTGCCAGCTCACCACCCGTTCCCGGGGAGCTGTTTTTT | CASSPPVPGELFF